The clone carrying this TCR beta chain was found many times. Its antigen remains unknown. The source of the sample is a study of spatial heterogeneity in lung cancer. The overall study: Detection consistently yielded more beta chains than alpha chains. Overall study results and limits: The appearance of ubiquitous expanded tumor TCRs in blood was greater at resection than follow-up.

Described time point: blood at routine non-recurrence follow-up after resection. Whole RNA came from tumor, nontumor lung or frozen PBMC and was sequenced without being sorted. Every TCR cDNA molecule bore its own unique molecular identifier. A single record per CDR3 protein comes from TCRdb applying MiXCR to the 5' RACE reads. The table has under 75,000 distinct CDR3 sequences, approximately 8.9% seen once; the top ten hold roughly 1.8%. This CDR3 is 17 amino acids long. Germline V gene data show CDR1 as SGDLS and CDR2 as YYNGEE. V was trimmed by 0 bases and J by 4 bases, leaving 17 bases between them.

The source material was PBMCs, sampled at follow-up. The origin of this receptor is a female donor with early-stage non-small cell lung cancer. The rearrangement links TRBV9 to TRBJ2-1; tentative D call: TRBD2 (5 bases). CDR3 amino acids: CASSVAGSPPGYNEQFF. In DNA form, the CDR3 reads TGTGCCAGCAGCGTAGCGGGATCTCCCCCTGGGTACAATGAGCAGTTCTTC.